This T cell receptor (beta chain) was sequenced for a study of identifying expanded T cells in peripheral blood. Study conclusions and caveats: Variance in clone template counts between approximately 2-week samples significantly increased with total template count across all healthy donors. Differentially abundant clones: approximately 1.3 between replicates, 15 to 17 at 2 to 3 weeks, approximately 19 at four.

Points on this clone: Its matching antigen is unknown.

Healthy donors had no documented immune events, such as infections, while sampled. Assay: immunoSEQ multiplex PCR; the TCRdb copy retains only in-frame clones and omits some. Of 50,000 to 60,000 clones in the sample, around 86% were seen once. The source is a person between 18 and 70 years old in good health. The sample comprised blood.

CDR3 nucleotide sequence: TGTGCCTGGAGTGGAATAATGGGAGAAAAACTGTTTTTT. Amino acid sequence: CAWSGIMGEKLFF. This chain joins TRBV30 and TRBJ1-4; D is uncertain. V lost 1 base, J lost 8 bases, and 11 bases lay in between. This CDR3 is 13 amino acids long. Germline assignment: CDR1 GTSNPN and CDR2 SVGIG (reference sequence). The full variable domain, its missing parts supplied by reference TRBV30 and TRBJ1-4, is SQTIHQWPATLVQPVGSPLSLECTVEGTSNPNLYWYRQAAGRGLQLLFYSVGIGQISSEVPQNLSASRPQDRQFILSSKKLLLSDSGFYLCAWSGIMGEKLFFGSGTQLSVL.